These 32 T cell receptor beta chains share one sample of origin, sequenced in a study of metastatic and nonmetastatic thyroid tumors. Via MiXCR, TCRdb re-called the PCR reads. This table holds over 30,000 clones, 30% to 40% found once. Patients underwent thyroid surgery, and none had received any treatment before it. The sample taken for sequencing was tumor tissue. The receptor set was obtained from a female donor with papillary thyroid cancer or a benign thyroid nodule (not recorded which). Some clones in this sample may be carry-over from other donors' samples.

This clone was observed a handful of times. CDR3 protein: CASRPLYGGVTEAFF. The DNA for the CDR3 is TGTGCCAGTAGACCCCTTTATGGGGGCGTCACTGAAGCTTTCTTT. The rearrangement joins TRBV19 to TRBJ1-1, with TRBD1 as a possible D gene (6 bases). The CDR3 is made up of 15 amino acids. From germline, CDR1 is LNHDA and CDR2 SQIVND (reference sequence). Deletions cut 6 bases from V and 4 bases from J, with 18 bases between.

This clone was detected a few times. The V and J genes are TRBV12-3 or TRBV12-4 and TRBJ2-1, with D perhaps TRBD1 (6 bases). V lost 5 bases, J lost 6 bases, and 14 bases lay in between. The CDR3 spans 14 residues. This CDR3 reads CASSQPQGCNEQFF. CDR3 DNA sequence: TGTGCCAGCAGTCAACCACAGGGATGCAATGAGCAGTTCTTC.

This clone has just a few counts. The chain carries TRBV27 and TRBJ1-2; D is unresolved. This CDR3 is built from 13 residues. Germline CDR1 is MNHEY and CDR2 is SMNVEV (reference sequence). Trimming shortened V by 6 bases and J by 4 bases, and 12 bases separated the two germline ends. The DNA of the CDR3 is TGTGCCAGCAGGCAAAGAATGGGCTATGGCTACACCTTC. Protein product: CASRQRMGYGYTF.

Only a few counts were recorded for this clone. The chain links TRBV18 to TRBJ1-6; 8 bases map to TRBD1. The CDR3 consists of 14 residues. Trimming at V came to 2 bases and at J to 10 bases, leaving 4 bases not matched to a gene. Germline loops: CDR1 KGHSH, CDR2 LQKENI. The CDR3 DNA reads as TGTGCCAGCTCACCAGCCAGGGACAGGTCACCCCTCCACTTT. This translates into CASSPARDRSPLHF.

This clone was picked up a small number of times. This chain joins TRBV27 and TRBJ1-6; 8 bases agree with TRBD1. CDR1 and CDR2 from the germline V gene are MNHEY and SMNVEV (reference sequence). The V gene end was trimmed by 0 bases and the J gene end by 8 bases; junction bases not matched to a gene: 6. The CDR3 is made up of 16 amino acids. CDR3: CASSLSRTGWHSPLHF. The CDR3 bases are TGTGCCAGCAGTTTATCGAGGACAGGGTGGCATTCACCCCTCCACTTT.

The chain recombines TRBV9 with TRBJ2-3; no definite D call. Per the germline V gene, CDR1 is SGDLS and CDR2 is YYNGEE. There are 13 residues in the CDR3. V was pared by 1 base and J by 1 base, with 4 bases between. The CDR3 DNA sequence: TGTGCCAGCAGCGTACAGGGCACAGATACGCAGTATTTT. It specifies CASSVQGTDTQYF.

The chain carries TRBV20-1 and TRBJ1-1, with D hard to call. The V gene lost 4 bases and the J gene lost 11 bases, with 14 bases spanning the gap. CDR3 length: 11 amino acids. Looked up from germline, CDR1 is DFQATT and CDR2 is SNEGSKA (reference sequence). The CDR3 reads CSAKQGRNAFF. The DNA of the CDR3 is TGCAGTGCTAAGCAAGGGCGGAACGCTTTCTTT.

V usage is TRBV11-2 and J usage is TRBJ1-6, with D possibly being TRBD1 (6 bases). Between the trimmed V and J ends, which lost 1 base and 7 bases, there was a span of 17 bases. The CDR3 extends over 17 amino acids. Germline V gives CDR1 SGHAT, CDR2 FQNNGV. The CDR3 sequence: CASSLVETQGWNSPLHF. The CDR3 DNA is TGTGCCAGCAGCTTAGTTGAGACACAGGGATGGAATTCACCCCTCCACTTT. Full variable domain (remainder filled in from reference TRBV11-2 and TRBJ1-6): EAGVAQSPRYKIIEKRQSVAFWCNPISGHATLYWYQQILGQGPKLLIQFQNNGVVDDSQLPKDRFSAERLKGVDSTLKIQPAKLEDSAVYLCASSLVETQGWNSPLHFGNGTRLTVT.

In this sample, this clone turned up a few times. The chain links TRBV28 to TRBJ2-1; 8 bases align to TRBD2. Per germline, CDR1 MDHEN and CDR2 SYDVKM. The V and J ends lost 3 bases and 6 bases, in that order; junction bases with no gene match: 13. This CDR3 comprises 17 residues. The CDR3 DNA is TGTGCCAGCAGTTTCCCTAGCGGCGGGAGGAGAATCAATGAGCAGTTCTTC. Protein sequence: CASSFPSGGRRINEQFF. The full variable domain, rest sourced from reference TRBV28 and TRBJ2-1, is DVKVTQSSRYLVKRTGEKVFLECVQDMDHENMFWYRQDPGLGLRLIYFSYDVKMKEKGDIPEGYSVSREKKERFSLILESASTNQTSMYLCASSFPSGGRRINEQFFGPGTRLTVL.

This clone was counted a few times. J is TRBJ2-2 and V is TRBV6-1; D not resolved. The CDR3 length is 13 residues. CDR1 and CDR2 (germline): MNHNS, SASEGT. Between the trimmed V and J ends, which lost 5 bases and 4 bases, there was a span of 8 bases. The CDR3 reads CASSLGVTGELFF. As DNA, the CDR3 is TGTGCCAGCAGTCTTGGGGTCACCGGGGAGCTGTTTTTT.

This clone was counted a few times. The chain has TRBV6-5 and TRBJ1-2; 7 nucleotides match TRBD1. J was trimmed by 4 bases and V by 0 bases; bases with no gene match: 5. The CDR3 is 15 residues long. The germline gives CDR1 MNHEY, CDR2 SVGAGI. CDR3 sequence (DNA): TGTGCCAGCAGTTACTCGAATACAGGGGCCTATGGCTACACCTTC. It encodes CASSYSNTGAYGYTF.

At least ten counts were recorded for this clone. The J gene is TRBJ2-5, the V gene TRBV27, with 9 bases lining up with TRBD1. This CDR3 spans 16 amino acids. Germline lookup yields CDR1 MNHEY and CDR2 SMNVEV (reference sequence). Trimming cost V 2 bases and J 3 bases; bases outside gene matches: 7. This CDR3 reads CASSLRPGQGKETQYF. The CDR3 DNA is TGTGCCAGCAGTTTACGACCAGGACAGGGGAAAGAGACCCAGTACTTC.

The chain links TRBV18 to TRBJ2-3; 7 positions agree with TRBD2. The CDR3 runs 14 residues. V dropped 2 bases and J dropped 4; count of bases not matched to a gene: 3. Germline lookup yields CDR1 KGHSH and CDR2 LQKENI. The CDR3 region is CASSPGAGADTQYF. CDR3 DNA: TGTGCCAGCTCACCAGGGGCGGGGGCAGATACGCAGTATTTT.

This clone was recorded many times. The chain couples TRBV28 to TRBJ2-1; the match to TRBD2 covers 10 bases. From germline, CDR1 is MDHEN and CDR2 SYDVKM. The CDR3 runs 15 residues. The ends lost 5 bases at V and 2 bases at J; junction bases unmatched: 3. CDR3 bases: TGTGCCAGCAGTGGGACTAGCGTCACCTACAATGAGCAGTTCTTC. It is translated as CASSGTSVTYNEQFF.

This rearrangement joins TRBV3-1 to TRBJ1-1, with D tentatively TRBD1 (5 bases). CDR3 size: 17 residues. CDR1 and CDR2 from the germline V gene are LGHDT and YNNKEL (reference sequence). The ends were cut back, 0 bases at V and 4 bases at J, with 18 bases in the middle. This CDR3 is CASSQDPSRVTRTEAFF. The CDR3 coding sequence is TGTGCCAGCAGCCAAGACCCGTCCAGGGTCACTCGCACTGAAGCTTTCTTT.

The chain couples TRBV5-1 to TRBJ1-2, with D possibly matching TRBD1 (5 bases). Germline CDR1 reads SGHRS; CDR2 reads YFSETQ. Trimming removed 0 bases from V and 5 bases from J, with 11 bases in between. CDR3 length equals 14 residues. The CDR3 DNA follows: TGCGCCAGCAGCTTGGCAGTCCCAGGGTATGGCTACACCTTC. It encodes CASSLAVPGYGYTF.

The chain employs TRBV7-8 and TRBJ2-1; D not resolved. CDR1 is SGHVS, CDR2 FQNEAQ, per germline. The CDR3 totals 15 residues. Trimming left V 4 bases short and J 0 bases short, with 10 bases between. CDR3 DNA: TGTGCCAGCAGCTCCCTCTTCACCTCCTACAATGAGCAGTTCTTC. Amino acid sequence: CASSSLFTSYNEQFF.

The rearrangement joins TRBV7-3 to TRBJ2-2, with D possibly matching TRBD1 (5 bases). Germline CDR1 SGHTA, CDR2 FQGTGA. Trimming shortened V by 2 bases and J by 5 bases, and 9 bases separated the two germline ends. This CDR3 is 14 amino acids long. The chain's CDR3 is CASSLSPGTGELFF. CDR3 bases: TGTGCCAGCAGCTTATCTCCAGGGACCGGGGAGCTGTTTTTT. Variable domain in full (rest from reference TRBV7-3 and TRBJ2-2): GAGVSQTPSNKVTEKGKYVELRCDPISGHTALYWYRQSLGQGPEFLIYFQGTGAADDSGLPNDRFFAVRPEGSVSTLKIQRTERGDSAVYLCASSLSPGTGELFFGEGSRLTVL.

The CDR3 coding sequence is TGTGCCAGCAGCTTAACGCAGGGATCCGGGGAGCTGTTTTTT. Translation gives CASSLTQGSGELFF. This sequence joins TRBV7-3 and TRBJ2-2, with a possible D match to TRBD1 (5 bases). This CDR3 comprises 14 residues. Germline CDR1 reads SGHTA; CDR2 reads FQGTGA. Between the trimmed V and J ends, which lost 0 bases and 6 bases, there was a span of 8 bases.

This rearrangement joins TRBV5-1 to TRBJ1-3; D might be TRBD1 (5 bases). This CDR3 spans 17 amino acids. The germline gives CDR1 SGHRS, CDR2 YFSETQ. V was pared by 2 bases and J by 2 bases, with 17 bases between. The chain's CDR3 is CASSFTGTEGPGNTIYF. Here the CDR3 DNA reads TGCGCCAGCAGCTTTACCGGGACCGAGGGTCCTGGAAACACCATATATTTT.

DNA for the CDR3: TGCAGTGCTAGGGGGGTAGCGGGAGAGGGGGATACGCAGTATTTT. Its protein product is CSARGVAGEGDTQYF. This chain links TRBV20-1 with TRBJ2-3; TRBD2 matches 9 bases. The J segment lost 6 bases and the V segment lost 3 bases, leaving 10 bases of the junction unmatched. This CDR3 contains 15 residues. Germline V gives CDR1 DFQATT, CDR2 SNEGSKA (reference sequence).

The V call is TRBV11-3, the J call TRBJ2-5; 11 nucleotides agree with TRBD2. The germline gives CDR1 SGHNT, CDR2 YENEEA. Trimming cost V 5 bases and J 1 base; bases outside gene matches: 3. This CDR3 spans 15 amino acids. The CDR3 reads CASSVGTSGQETQYF. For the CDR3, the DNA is TGTGCCAGCAGCGTAGGGACTAGCGGCCAAGAGACCCAGTACTTC. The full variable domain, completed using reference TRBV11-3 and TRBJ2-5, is EAGVVQSPRYKIIEKKQPVAFWCNPISGHNTLYWYLQNLGQGPELLIRYENEEAVDDSQLPKDRFSAERLKGVDSTLKIQPAELGDSAVYLCASSVGTSGQETQYFGPGTRLLVL.

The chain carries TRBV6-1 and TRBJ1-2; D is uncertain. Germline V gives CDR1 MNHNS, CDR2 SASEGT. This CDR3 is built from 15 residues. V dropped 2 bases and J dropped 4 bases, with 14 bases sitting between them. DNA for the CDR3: TGTGCCAGCAGTGAAATGGCAGGAACCGCCTATGGCTACACCTTC. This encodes CASSEMAGTAYGYTF.

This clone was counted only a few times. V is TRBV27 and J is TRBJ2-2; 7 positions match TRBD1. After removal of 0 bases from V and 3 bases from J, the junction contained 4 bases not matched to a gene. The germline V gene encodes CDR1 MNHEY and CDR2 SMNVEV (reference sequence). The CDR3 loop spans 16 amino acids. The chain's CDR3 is CASSLSQGVDTGELFF. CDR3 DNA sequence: TGTGCCAGCAGTTTATCGCAGGGGGTGGACACCGGGGAGCTGTTTTTT.

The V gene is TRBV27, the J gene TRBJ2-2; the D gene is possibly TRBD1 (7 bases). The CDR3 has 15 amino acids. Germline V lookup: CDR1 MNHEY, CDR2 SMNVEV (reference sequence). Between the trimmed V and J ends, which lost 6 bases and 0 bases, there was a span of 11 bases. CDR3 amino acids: CASRSRGANTGELFF. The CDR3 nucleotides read TGTGCCAGCAGATCCAGGGGGGCGAACACCGGGGAGCTGTTTTTT.

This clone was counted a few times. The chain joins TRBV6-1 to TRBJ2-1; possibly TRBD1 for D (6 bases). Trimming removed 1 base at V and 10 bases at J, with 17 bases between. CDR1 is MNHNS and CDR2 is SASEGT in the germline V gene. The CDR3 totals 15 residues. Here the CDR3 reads CASSEEATGLREQFF. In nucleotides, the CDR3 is TGTGCCAGCAGTGAAGAAGCGACAGGTCTAAGAGAGCAGTTCTTC.

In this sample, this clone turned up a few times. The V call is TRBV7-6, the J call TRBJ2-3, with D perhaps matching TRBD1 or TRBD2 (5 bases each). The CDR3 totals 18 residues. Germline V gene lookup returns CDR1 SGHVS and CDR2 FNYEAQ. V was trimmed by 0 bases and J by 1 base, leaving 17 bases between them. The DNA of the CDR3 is TGTGCCAGCAGCTTAGCGCCCGGGCAGGGAGTAGGCACAGATACGCAGTATTTT. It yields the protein CASSLAPGQGVGTDTQYF.

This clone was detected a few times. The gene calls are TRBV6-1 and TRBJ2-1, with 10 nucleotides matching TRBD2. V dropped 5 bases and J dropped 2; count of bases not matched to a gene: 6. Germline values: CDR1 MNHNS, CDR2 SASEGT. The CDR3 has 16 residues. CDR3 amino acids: CASSPTSGTAYNEQFF. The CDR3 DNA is TGTGCCAGCAGTCCTACTAGCGGGACAGCCTACAATGAGCAGTTCTTC.

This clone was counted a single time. As DNA, the CDR3 is TGCAGTGCTCCCACTAGCGGGGGTGGCAATGAGCAGTTCTTC. Translated, it gives CSAPTSGGGNEQFF. The chain combines TRBV20-1 with TRBJ2-1; 11 nucleotides align to TRBD2. CDR1 is DFQATT, CDR2 SNEGSKA, per germline (reference sequence). The CDR3 is 14 residues long. The V segment lost 5 bases and the J segment 6 bases; nucleotides outside the gene matches: 6.

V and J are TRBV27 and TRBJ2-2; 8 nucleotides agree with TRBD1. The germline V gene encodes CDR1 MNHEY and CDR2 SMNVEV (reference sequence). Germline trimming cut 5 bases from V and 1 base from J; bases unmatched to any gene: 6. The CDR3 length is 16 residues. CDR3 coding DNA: TGTGCCAGCAGTCCCGCCGGGACAGGGAACACCGGGGAGCTGTTTTTT. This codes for CASSPAGTGNTGELFF.

The CDR3: CASSGVNNYGYTF. CDR3 nucleotide sequence: TGCGCCAGCAGCGGGGTCAATAACTATGGCTACACCTTC. The chain combines TRBV5-1 with TRBJ1-2; no clear D. Deletions cut 4 bases from V and 1 base from J, with 8 bases between. The CDR3 length is 13 residues. Germline assignment: CDR1 SGHRS and CDR2 YFSETQ.

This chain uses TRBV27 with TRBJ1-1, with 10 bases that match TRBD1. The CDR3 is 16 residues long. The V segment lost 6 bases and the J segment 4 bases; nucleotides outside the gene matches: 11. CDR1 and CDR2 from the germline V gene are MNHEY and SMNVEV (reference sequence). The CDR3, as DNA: TGTGCCAGCAGGGCCGGGACAGGGGCAGGAGGCACTGAAGCTTTCTTT. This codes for CASRAGTGAGGTEAFF.